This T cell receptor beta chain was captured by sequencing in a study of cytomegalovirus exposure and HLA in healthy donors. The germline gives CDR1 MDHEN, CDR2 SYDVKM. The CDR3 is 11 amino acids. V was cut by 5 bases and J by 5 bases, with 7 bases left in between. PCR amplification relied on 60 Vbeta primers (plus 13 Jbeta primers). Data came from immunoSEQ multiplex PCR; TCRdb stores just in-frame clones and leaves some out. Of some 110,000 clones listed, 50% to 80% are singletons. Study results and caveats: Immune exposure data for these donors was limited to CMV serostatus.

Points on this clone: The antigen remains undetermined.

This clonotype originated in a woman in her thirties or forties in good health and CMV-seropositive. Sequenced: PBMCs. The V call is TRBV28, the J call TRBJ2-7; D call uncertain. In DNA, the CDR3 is TGTGCCAGCAGTCTTAGTAACGAGCAGTACTTC. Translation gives CASSLSNEQYF.